Shown below are 9 T cell receptor beta chains from a single sample sequenced in a study of cytomegalovirus exposure and HLA in healthy donors. PCR amplification relied on 60 Vbeta primers (plus 13 Jbeta primers). The protocol was immunoSEQ multiplex PCR, while the TCRdb copy is restricted to in-frame clones and leaves out a portion. The sample includes 110,000 to 150,000 clones, approximately 81% seen only once; the top ten take 4.3%. Sequenced: PBMCs. The receptors were gathered from a woman aged 35 to 49 in good health and CMV-seropositive.

This clone has more than one count but fewer than ten. The V call is TRBV6-5, the J call TRBJ2-5, with 7 bases aligning to TRBD2. Germline CDR1 MNHEY, CDR2 SVGAGI. J gave up 5 bases and V 0 bases, and 6 bases lay outside the gene matches. The CDR3 loop spans 15 amino acids. The CDR3: CASSYSASGKETQYF. As DNA, the CDR3 is TGTGCCAGCAGTTACTCGGCCAGCGGGAAGGAGACCCAGTACTTC.

The chain uses TRBV19 and TRBJ1-1, with D perhaps TRBD1 (5 bases). V lost 7 bases, J lost 5 bases, and 20 bases lay in between. The germline V gene has CDR1 LNHDA and CDR2 SQIVND (reference sequence). CDR3 length: 15 residues. This CDR3 is CASISFREGNTEAFF. DNA for the CDR3: TGTGCCAGTATTTCCTTCCGGGAGGGGAATACTGAAGCTTTCTTT.

This clone was seen a handful of times. The V gene is TRBV6-1, the J gene TRBJ1-1; D call uncertain. The CDR3 consists of 14 residues. Germline CDR1 reads MNHNS; CDR2 reads SASEGT. V was pared by 1 base and J by 1 base, with 7 bases between. CDR3 protein: CASSEEPWNTEAFF. In DNA, the CDR3 is TGTGCCAGCAGTGAAGAGCCTTGGAACACTGAAGCTTTCTTT.

V usage is TRBV5-1 and J usage is TRBJ2-2; D is uncertain. The CDR3 has 15 amino acids. CDR1 and CDR2 (germline): SGHRS, YFSETQ. V was pared by 4 bases and J by 1 base, with 11 bases between. CDR3 nucleotides: TGCGCCAGCAGCGTCTCTCCAGAGAACACCGGGGAGCTGTTTTTT. Amino acids: CASSVSPENTGELFF.

The chain carries TRBV15 and TRBJ1-5; D gene unclear. From germline, CDR1 is LNHNV and CDR2 YYDKDF (reference sequence). This CDR3 is 16 amino acids long. V lost 1 base and J lost 4, with 14 bases in between. The CDR3 sequence is CATSRGRIGGNQPQHF. The CDR3 DNA reads TGTGCCACCAGCAGAGGTAGGATTGGAGGAAATCAGCCCCAGCATTTT.

The V and J genes are TRBV5-8 and TRBJ2-6; 8 bases agree with TRBD1. The CDR3 runs 18 residues. Trimming at V came to 3 bases and at J to 0 bases, leaving 8 bases not matched to a gene. Germline CDR1 and CDR2: SGHTS and YDEGEE. CDR3 sequence (DNA): TGTGCCAGCAGCTCAGCGACAGGGGTAGCCTCTGGGGCCAACGTCCTGACTTTC. Its translation is CASSSATGVASGANVLTF.

This sequence joins TRBV7-3 and TRBJ2-7; 10 positions agree with TRBD1. With V trimmed by 4 bases and J by 4 bases, 4 bases remained unmatched. The CDR3 has 14 residues. In germline, CDR1 is SGHTA, CDR2 FQGTGA. For the CDR3, the DNA is TGTGCCAGCAGCTCCGGGACAGGGGTATACGAGCAGTACTTC. It specifies CASSSGTGVYEQYF.

The chain links TRBV7-2 to TRBJ1-1, with D possibly matching TRBD1 (5 bases). This CDR3 has 12 residues. With 3 bases removed from V and 11 bases from J, the gap between germline ends came to 13 bases. The V gene's germline CDR1 is SGHTA and CDR2 FQGNSA. This CDR3 is CASSLRSPGAFF. The CDR3 DNA reads as TGTGCCAGCAGCTTGCGGTCCCCAGGGGCTTTCTTT.

Only one count was recorded for this clone. This rearrangement joins TRBV5-6 to TRBJ2-5; D perhaps matches TRBD2 (7 bases). This CDR3 is 15 amino acids long. V was trimmed by 3 bases and J by 1 base, leaving 13 bases between them. The germline CDR1 and CDR2 sequences are SGHDT and YYEEEE. The CDR3 loop is CASSSAGQTQETQYF. The CDR3 bases are TGTGCCAGCAGCTCAGCGGGACAAACCCAAGAGACCCAGTACTTC.